This entry features one T cell receptor beta chain sequence. The antigen remains undetermined. Germline-derived CDR1 and CDR2 are MDHEN and SYDVKM. The germline V and J ends were trimmed by 6 bases and 0 bases, with 9 bases remaining between them. This CDR3 contains 13 residues. This entry is derived from a study of cytomegalovirus exposure and HLA in healthy donors. General study points: Sequencing depth roughly uniform across donors was assumed in presence/absence analyses.

This PCR relied on a set of 60 Vbeta primers and 13 Jbeta primers. Data came from immunoSEQ multiplex PCR; TCRdb stores just in-frame clones and leaves some out. The table shows over 100,000 clones, with 50% to 80% occurring only once. Sequences were obtained from PBMCs. The genes are TRBV28 and TRBJ2-7, with D unresolved. The clonotype originates from a woman between 35 and 50 years old in good health and CMV-seropositive. The CDR3 loop is CASRFPGSYEQYF. The CDR3 DNA reads as TGTGCCAGCAGATTCCCCGGCTCCTACGAGCAGTACTTC.